These 5 T cell receptor beta chains came from one sample sequenced in a study of OX40 agonist ivuxolimab in advanced cancers. Libraries were prepared by immunoSEQ multiplex PCR; TCRdb keeps only in-frame clonotypes and omits some of them. The sample consists of 50,000 to 75,000 clones, 75% to 85% of them appearing once. Sequences were derived from CD4+ or CD8+ T cells sorted from blood, sampled in a trial of the OX40 agonist ivuxolimab. The receptors here all came from an adult with an advanced solid tumor such as melanoma, head and neck, liver or kidney cancer.

Concerning this clone: An end of the junction differs from the germline gene, which may be a read error. The rearrangement uses TRBV6-1 and TRBJ1-3, with 9 bases lining up with TRBD1. CDR1 is MNHNS, CDR2 SASEGT, per germline. This CDR3 contains 18 residues. The CDR3 region has the DNA TGTGCCAGCAGAGAAGCCACCGGGACAGGGATACCTGGAAACACCATATATTTT. This gives the protein CASREATGTGIPGNTIYF.

This clone has more than one count but fewer than ten. This chain uses TRBV10-3 with TRBJ1-2, with D unresolved. Trimming pared 10 bases from V and 2 bases from J, leaving 11 bases between. The germline V gene has CDR1 ENHRY and CDR2 SYGVKD. The CDR3 runs to 12 residues. The CDR3 sequence is CATWTPNYGYTF. CDR3 in DNA: TGTGCCACCTGGACGCCGAACTATGGCTACACCTTC.

The chain uses TRBV28 and TRBJ1-5; D is ambiguous. CDR1 and CDR2 (germline): MDHEN, SYDVKM. CDR3 length equals 15 residues. Trimming pared 6 bases from V and 1 base from J, leaving 13 bases between. CDR3 sequence: CASRQDNRSNQPQHF. CDR3 coding DNA: TGTGCCAGCAGGCAAGACAACAGAAGCAATCAGCCCCAGCATTTT. Supplemented by reference TRBV28 and TRBJ1-5, the full variable domain reads DVKVTQSSRYLVKRTGEKVFLECVQDMDHENMFWYRQDPGLGLRLIYFSYDVKMKEKGDIPEGYSVSREKKERFSLILESASTNQTSMYLCASRQDNRSNQPQHFGDGTRLSIL.

CDR3 region: CASSSYTGTGGFEQYF. The CDR3 DNA sequence: TGTGCCAGCAGCTCATACACCGGGACAGGGGGCTTCGAGCAGTACTTC. The chain combines TRBV7-9 with TRBJ2-7; 12 bases match TRBD1. V dropped 4 bases and J dropped 6; count of bases not matched to a gene: 10. This CDR3 has 16 residues. Germline V gives CDR1 SEHNR, CDR2 FQNEAQ (reference sequence).

The rearrangement links TRBV7-2 to TRBJ2-3; 14 nucleotides match TRBD2. This CDR3 contains 15 residues. The V segment lost 1 base and the J segment 6 bases; nucleotides outside the gene matches: 0. Germline V gene lookup returns CDR1 SGHTA and CDR2 FQGNSA. The CDR3 DNA reads as TGTGCCAGCAGCTTAGGGACTAGCGGGAGGGATACGCAGTATTTT. Protein product: CASSLGTSGRDTQYF.